This T cell receptor (beta chain) is from a study of Graves' ophthalmopathy and Graves' hyperthyroidism. About the research overall: Blood was drawn at initial diagnosis, before any treatment. Study results and limitations: Blood samples also showed most expanded thyroid clonotypes exceeding 0.001 frequency. Ophthalmopathy and stable hyperthyroidism were discriminated by a 13-signature model, with over 85% sensitivity and under 84% specificity.

For repertoire sequencing, the TCR beta CDR3 regions were amplified from RNA transcripts. HTBI-primed first-round RT-PCR preceded second-round multiplex PCR. TCRdb re-analysed the multiplex PCR reads in MiXCR, keeping a single row per CDR3 protein. The sample shows about 700,000 distinct CDR3 sequences, roughly two fifths of them seen only once. Comments on this clonotype: Its antigen remains unidentified.

The V gene's germline CDR1 is DFQATT and CDR2 SNEGSKA (reference sequence). The CDR3 extends over 17 amino acids. V was pared by 3 bases and J by 1 base, with 9 bases of the junction left unmatched. This TCR came from an adult man with Graves' ophthalmopathy. Material: peripheral blood. The J gene is TRBJ2-3, the V gene TRBV20-1; 11 bases line up with TRBD1. Here the CDR3 DNA reads TGCAGTGCTAGTCGGACAGGGGGCCCCGATGGCACAGATACGCAGTATTTT. This gives the protein CSASRTGGPDGTDTQYF.